This TCR beta chain was found in a study of T cell responses to AZD1222 COVID-19 vaccine. Across the whole study: Second-dose recipients at about 4 or about 12 weeks were treated as one pooled group. Study outcomes and limitations: Spike-specific TCR breadth and depth were elevated following two AZD1222 doses. White British ancestry dominated among donors, who included more females, and clonal diversity was possibly underestimated. Just a handful of people given AZD1222 tested seropositive at baseline.

Clones were sequenced by immunoSEQ multiplex PCR, and TCRdb holds only the in-frame ones, with some missing. The sample yields about 110,000 clones, roughly four fifths seen once. Germline assignment: CDR1 MNHNS and CDR2 SASEGT. The V gene lost 2 bases and the J gene lost 5 bases, with 12 bases spanning the gap. CDR3 size: 14 residues. As concerns this clone: Its antigen is not identified.

This receptor was taken from an adult in good health. The chain joins TRBV6-1 to TRBJ2-5; D tentatively fits TRBD1 or TRBD2 (6 bases each). Sequencing used peripheral blood, obtained on day 0 of AZD1222 vaccination. The CDR3 region has the DNA TGTGCCAGCAGTGAAACCGGGGGCAGTGAGACCCAGTACTTC. It is translated as CASSETGGSETQYF.